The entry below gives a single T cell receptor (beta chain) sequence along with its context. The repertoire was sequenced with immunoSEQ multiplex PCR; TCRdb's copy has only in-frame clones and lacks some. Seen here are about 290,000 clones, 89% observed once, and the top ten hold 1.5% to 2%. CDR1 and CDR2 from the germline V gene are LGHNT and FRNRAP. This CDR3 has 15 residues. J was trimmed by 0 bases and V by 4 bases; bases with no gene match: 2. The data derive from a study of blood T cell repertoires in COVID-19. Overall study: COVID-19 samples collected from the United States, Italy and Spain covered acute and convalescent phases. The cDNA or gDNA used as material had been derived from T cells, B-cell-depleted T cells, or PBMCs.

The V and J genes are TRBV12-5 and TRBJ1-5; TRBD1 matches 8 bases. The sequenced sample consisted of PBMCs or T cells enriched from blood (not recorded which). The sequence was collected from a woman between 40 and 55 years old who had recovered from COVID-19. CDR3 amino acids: CASGSGQVSNQPQHF. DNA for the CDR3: TGTGCTAGTGGTTCGGGACAGGTTAGCAATCAGCCCCAGCATTTT. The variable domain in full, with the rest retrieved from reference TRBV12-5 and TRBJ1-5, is DARVTQTPRHKVTEMGQEVTMRCQPILGHNTVFWYRQTMMQGLELLAYFRNRAPLDDSGMPKDRFSAEMPDATLATLKIQPSEPRDSAVYFCASGSGQVSNQPQHFGDGTRLSIL.